This TCR beta chain was identified during a study of response to subunit inactivated influenza vaccine. Study observations and caveats: The authors suggested that every seasonal influenza vaccination recruits few new T cells.

TCRdb redid the calling of the RT-PCR reads with MiXCR, one entry per CDR3 protein. Altogether about 480,000 distinct CDR3 sequences are present, around 25% being singletons, with the ten largest covering approximately 1.9%. Notes on this clonotype: What it binds is not known.

The sample was CD4+ T cells sorted from PBMCs, taken less than 6 days after vaccination. The clonotype comes from a man between 45 and 60 years old who received an inactivated influenza vaccine.

The CDR3 region is CATSREVYQETQYF. In DNA form, the CDR3 reads TGTGCCACCAGCAGAGAGGTGTACCAAGAGACCCAGTACTTC. The chain joins TRBV15 to TRBJ2-5; D unresolved. The V end was cut by 0 bases, the J end by 0 bases, with 5 bases between. The germline gives CDR1 LNHNV, CDR2 YYDKDF (reference sequence). The CDR3 loop spans 14 amino acids. Drawing the rest from reference TRBV15 and TRBJ2-5, the complete variable domain is DAMVIQNPRYQVTQFGKPVTLSCSQTLNHNVMYWYQQKSSQAPKLLFHYYDKDFNNEADTPDNFQSRRPNTSFCFLDIRSPGLGDTAMYLCATSREVYQETQYFGPGTRLLVL.